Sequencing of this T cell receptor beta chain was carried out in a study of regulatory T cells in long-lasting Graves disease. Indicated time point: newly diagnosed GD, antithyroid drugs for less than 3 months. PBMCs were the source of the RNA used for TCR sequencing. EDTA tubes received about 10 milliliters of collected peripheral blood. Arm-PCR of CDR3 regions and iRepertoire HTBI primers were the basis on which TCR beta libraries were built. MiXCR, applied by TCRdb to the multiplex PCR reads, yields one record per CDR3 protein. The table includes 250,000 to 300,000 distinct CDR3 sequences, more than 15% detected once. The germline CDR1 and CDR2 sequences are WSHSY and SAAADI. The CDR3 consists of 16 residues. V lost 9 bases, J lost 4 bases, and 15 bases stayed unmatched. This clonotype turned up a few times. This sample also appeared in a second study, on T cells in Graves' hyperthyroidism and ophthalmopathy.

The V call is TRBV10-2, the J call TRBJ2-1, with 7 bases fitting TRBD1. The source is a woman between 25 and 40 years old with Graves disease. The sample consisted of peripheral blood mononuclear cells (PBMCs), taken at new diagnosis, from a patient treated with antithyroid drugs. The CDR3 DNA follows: TGCGCCAGTTCTTACTCCGGGACAGAACTTTACAATGAGCAGTTCTTC. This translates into CASSYSGTELYNEQFF.